One sample yielded the 17 T cell receptor beta chains listed below, sequenced in a study of blood T cell repertoires in COVID-19. Profiled with immunoSEQ multiplex PCR; TCRdb holds only in-frame clones, not every one. The sample holds about 310,000 clones, 85% to 90% seen once. Specimen: PBMCs or T cells enriched from blood (not recorded which). These receptors were taken from a woman aged 25 to 39 who had recovered from COVID-19.

The V and J genes are TRBV5-1 and TRBJ1-1; 8 bases agree with TRBD1. V trimming: 3 bases; J trimming: 4 bases; junction bases outside the gene matches: 11. The CDR3 loop spans 16 amino acids. The germline gives CDR1 SGHRS, CDR2 YFSETQ. The CDR3 region has the DNA TGCGCCAGCAGCTCCATCCCGACAGGGGAAATCACTGAAGCTTTCTTT. The encoded protein is CASSSIPTGEITEAFF.

This chain uses TRBV6-2 or TRBV6-3 with TRBJ1-2, with 8 bases aligning to TRBD1. The length of the CDR3 is 14 residues. In germline, CDR1 is MNHEY, CDR2 SVGEGT. V lost 5 bases and J lost 4; bases outside the gene matches: 6. CDR3 DNA sequence: TGTGCCAGCAGTCGGGACAGGTGGGGCTATGGCTACACCTTC. Translation gives CASSRDRWGYGYTF.

The genes are TRBV27 and TRBJ1-5; D perhaps matches TRBD1 (5 bases). The V gene lost 2 bases and the J gene lost 0 bases, with 8 bases spanning the gap. This CDR3 comprises 15 residues. CDR1 and CDR2 from the germline V gene are MNHEY and SMNVEV (reference sequence). The CDR3 nucleotides are TGTGCCAGCAGTTTAGGGGCGGTTAGCAATCAGCCCCAGCATTTT. This sequence encodes CASSLGAVSNQPQHF.

Points on this clone: Distinct nucleotide sequences in the sample also encode this CDR3. V usage is TRBV20-1 and J usage is TRBJ1-1; perhaps TRBD1 as D (5 bases). The CDR3 is 11 amino acids. V lost 4 bases to trimming and J lost 5 bases, with 8 bases between them. Germline V gene data show CDR1 as DFQATT and CDR2 as SNEGSKA (reference sequence). The CDR3 DNA sequence: TGCAGTGCTATTCAGGGTACTGAAGCTTTCTTT. Encoded protein: CSAIQGTEAFF.

This chain connects TRBV11-2 to TRBJ2-5; TRBD2 matches 7 bases. This CDR3 comprises 13 residues. V lost 5 bases to trimming and J lost 2 bases; unmatched junction nucleotides: 2. CDR1 and CDR2 from the germline V gene are SGHAT and FQNNGV. DNA of the CDR3: TGTGCCAGCAGCCTGGGGGGGCAAGAGACCCAGTACTTC. Translation gives CASSLGGQETQYF.

The V gene is TRBV11-2, the J gene TRBJ1-1, with no clear D. The CDR3 has 15 residues. CDR1 is SGHAT and CDR2 is FQNNGV in the germline V gene. V was pared by 0 bases and J by 2 bases, with 10 bases between. In nucleotides, the CDR3 is TGTGCCAGCAGCTTAGATCCTCGGGGTAACACTGAAGCTTTCTTT. Amino acid sequence: CASSLDPRGNTEAFF.

This clone was recorded a few times. This chain joins TRBV28 and TRBJ1-5, with TRBD1 as a possible D gene (6 bases). Germline CDR1 and CDR2: MDHEN and SYDVKM. Trimming pared 7 bases from V and 3 bases from J, leaving 16 bases between. CDR3 length: 15 amino acids. As DNA, the CDR3 is TGTGCCAGCAAAATGCGGGGGCGCCTCAATCAGCCCCAGCATTTT. This sequence encodes CASKMRGRLNQPQHF.

The rearrangement links TRBV4-1 to TRBJ2-3, with D tentatively TRBD2 (6 bases). The CDR3 runs 15 residues. Per germline, CDR1 MGHRA and CDR2 YSYEKL. V was shortened by 1 base and J by 6 bases, with 14 bases between the two germline ends. CDR3 in amino acids: CASSQVGGSRDTQYF. The DNA of the CDR3 is TGCGCCAGCAGCCAAGTAGGAGGGAGTCGTGATACGCAGTATTTT.

The J gene is TRBJ2-5, the V gene TRBV19; the match to TRBD2 covers 8 bases. Germline V CDR1 and CDR2: LNHDA, SQIVND (reference sequence). The trim removed 1 base at V and 2 bases at J, leaving 6 bases unmatched. The CDR3 has 16 residues. In DNA form, the CDR3 reads TGTGCCAGTAGTATAGGAGGACTAGCTGAGCAAGAGACCCAGTACTTC. It translates to CASSIGGLAEQETQYF.

V gene TRBV27 combines with J gene TRBJ2-1, with D possibly being TRBD1 (5 bases). CDR1 and CDR2 (germline): MNHEY, SMNVEV (reference sequence). This CDR3 contains 16 residues. The V gene lost 1 base and the J gene lost 6 bases, with 16 bases spanning the gap. The CDR3 protein is CASSLYQGSRSNEQFF. Written as DNA, the CDR3 is TGTGCCAGCAGTTTATATCAGGGTTCAAGGTCCAATGAGCAGTTCTTC.

The sample holds one count of this clone. The chain employs TRBV18 and TRBJ1-1; D unresolved. The CDR3 is made up of 11 amino acids. Trimming took off 6 bases at V and 5 bases at J, with 7 bases between the two ends. Per the germline V gene, CDR1 is KGHSH and CDR2 is LQKENI. This CDR3 reads CASSLGTEAFF. DNA of the CDR3: TGTGCCAGCTCCCTCGGTACTGAAGCTTTCTTT.

The chain recombines TRBV30 with TRBJ1-3; D remains ambiguous. Trimming shortened V by 8 bases and J by 12 bases, and 14 bases separated the two germline ends. Germline assignment: CDR1 GTSNPN and CDR2 SVGIG (reference sequence). The CDR3 has 10 amino acids. For the CDR3, the DNA is TGTGCCATAGGGAGTACAAGCATATATTTT. Translation gives CAIGSTSIYF. Looking up the rest from reference TRBV30 and TRBJ1-3 gives the full variable domain: SQTIHQWPATLVQPVGSPLSLECTVEGTSNPNLYWYRQAAGRGLQLLFYSVGIGQISSEVPQNLSASRPQDRQFILSSKKLLLSDSGFYLCAIGSTSIYFGEGSWLTVV.

The CDR3 loop reads CASGGDSYNEQFF. The CDR3 region has the DNA TGTGCCAGTGGGGGGGATTCCTACAATGAGCAGTTCTTC. V gene TRBV19 combines with J gene TRBJ2-1, with 7 bases aligning to TRBD2. Germline assignment: CDR1 LNHDA and CDR2 SQIVND (reference sequence). CDR3 length equals 13 residues. Trimming at V came to 8 bases and at J to 1 base, leaving 2 bases not matched to a gene.

The chain couples TRBV20-1 to TRBJ2-1, with D tentatively TRBD1 (6 bases). In germline, CDR1 is DFQATT, CDR2 SNEGSKA (reference sequence). V lost 3 bases to trimming and J lost 0 bases, with 9 bases between them. The CDR3 has 14 amino acids. The CDR3 nucleotides read TGCAGTGCTAGTTTCAGGGGCTCCTACAATGAGCAGTTCTTC. As protein: CSASFRGSYNEQFF.

The rearrangement joins TRBV29-1 to TRBJ2-1; possible D gene TRBD2, 6 bases. The V end lost 1 base, the J end lost 7 bases, and 14 bases lay between the germline ends. Per the germline V gene, CDR1 is SQVTM and CDR2 is ANQGSEA. The length of the CDR3 is 14 residues. The CDR3 sequence: CSVEGLTAGNEQFF. CDR3 coding DNA: TGCAGCGTTGAAGGGCTGACGGCGGGGAATGAGCAGTTCTTC.

V gene TRBV7-3 combines with J gene TRBJ2-7; TRBD1 aligns across 11 bases. V dropped 3 bases and J dropped 2; count of bases not matched to a gene: 3. This CDR3 contains 15 residues. Per germline, CDR1 SGHTA and CDR2 FQGTGA. The CDR3 loop is CASSFSGQGAYEQYF. The CDR3 DNA is TGTGCCAGCAGCTTCTCGGGACAGGGGGCCTACGAGCAGTACTTC.

The CDR3 loop is CASKSKEQARNIQYF. In DNA form, the CDR3 reads TGTGCCAGCAAATCTAAGGAACAGGCCAGGAACATTCAGTACTTC. This chain uses TRBV2 with TRBJ2-4, with D perhaps matching TRBD1 (5 bases). In germline, CDR1 is SNHLY, CDR2 FYNNEI. CDR3 length equals 15 residues. With 7 bases removed from V and 7 bases from J, the gap between germline ends came to 20 bases.